Following are 20 T cell receptor beta chains from one sample sequenced in a study of CD8+ T cells in alopecia areata (dated by TCRdb to the late 2010s). Per the publication, the time point label means: around 4 weeks on oral tofacitinib. This specimen's treatment or condition label, interpreted: oral pan-JAK inhibitor, 5-10 mg twice daily. The library relied on the immunoSEQ multiplex PCR assay. To provide template for TCR sequencing, every sample had RNA extracted and reverse transcribed into cDNA. The immuneACCESS repertoire file appears here via TCRdb, limited to in-frame rearrangements. These files lack a portion of the clones; in checked studies, under half of the deficit traces to unresolved V genes, and the cause of the others is not known. Within this sample are more than 110,000 clones, with 45% to 65% of them counted one time only. Of the sample, about 15% is held by the ten largest clones.

Sequenced here: CD8+ T cells sorted from blood, sampled at week 4, from a patient treated with tofacitinib. All receptors come from a human donor with alopecia areata.

Of note for this clone: Other nucleotide sequences in the sample specify the same CDR3. The chain carries TRBV13 and TRBJ2-7; no firm D call. Germline CDR1 and CDR2: PRHDT and FYEKMQ (reference sequence). The CDR3 contains 13 residues. Trimming took off 0 bases at V and 1 base at J, with 4 bases between the two ends. CDR3 protein: CASSLGSSYEQYF. The CDR3 nucleotides are TGTGCCAGCAGCTTAGGCTCGTCCTACGAGCAGTACTTC.

J is TRBJ2-5 and V is TRBV7-9, with TRBD2 matching over 8 bases. CDR1 SEHNR and CDR2 FQNEAQ come from the germline V gene (reference sequence). This CDR3 comprises 13 residues. With 5 bases clipped from V and 5 bases from J, the junction kept 4 bases outside the gene matches. The CDR3 DNA reads as TGTGCCAGCAGCCAGGGACTAGAGGAGACCCAGTACTTC. It yields the protein CASSQGLEETQYF.

The V and J genes are TRBV30 and TRBJ1-1; D may be TRBD1 (5 bases). The germline gives CDR1 GTSNPN, CDR2 SVGIG (reference sequence). Trimming pared 1 base from V and 4 bases from J, leaving 10 bases between. This CDR3 is 13 amino acids long. CDR3 protein: CAWSATGGTEAFF. The CDR3 DNA follows: TGTGCCTGGAGTGCCACCGGGGGCACTGAAGCTTTCTTT.

This clone was detected once. This rearrangement joins TRBV13 to TRBJ2-2, with D tentatively TRBD1 (5 bases). The CDR3 runs to 15 residues. V was shortened by 5 bases and J by 7 bases, with 17 bases between the two germline ends. Germline CDR1 is PRHDT and CDR2 is FYEKMQ (reference sequence). The CDR3 spells CASSPKDTMDGELFF. As DNA, the CDR3 is TGTGCCAGCAGCCCAAAGGACACCATGGACGGGGAGCTGTTTTTT.

This chain links TRBV6-6 with TRBJ2-5; 13 bases agree with TRBD2. The CDR3 runs 15 residues. Per the germline V gene, CDR1 is MNHNY and CDR2 is SVGAGI (reference sequence). V was clipped by 8 bases and J by 1 base; unmatched bases: 4. CDR3 coding DNA: TGTGCCAGCCGCCGGACTAGCGGGGGCCAAGAGACCCAGTACTTC. This codes for CASRRTSGGQETQYF.

The V and J genes are TRBV11-2 and TRBJ2-1, with D uncertain. The V gene's germline CDR1 is SGHAT and CDR2 FQNNGV. V gave up 4 bases and J gave up 5 bases, with 15 bases separating them. The CDR3 is made up of 15 amino acids. DNA for the CDR3: TGTGCCAGCAGCTCTGGTTTGACCCCGAACAATGAGCAGTTCTTC. Translating gives CASSSGLTPNNEQFF.

J is TRBJ1-1 and V is TRBV4-3, with D unresolved. Trimming pared 0 bases from V and 2 bases from J, leaving 13 bases between. The CDR3 loop spans 16 amino acids. Germline V lookup: CDR1 LGHNA, CDR2 YSLEER. The CDR3 protein is CASSQEDGSFNTEAFF. The DNA for the CDR3 is TGCGCCAGCAGCCAAGAGGATGGGAGCTTCAACACTGAAGCTTTCTTT.

This clone was detected only a few times. The chain combines TRBV5-6 with TRBJ1-5, with D hard to call. This CDR3 comprises 13 residues. V shed 4 bases and J shed 5 bases, with 10 bases lying between them. The germline V gene has CDR1 SGHDT and CDR2 YYEEEE. CDR3 in amino acids: CASSQNLDQPQHF. The DNA for the CDR3 is TGTGCCAGCAGCCAAAACCTCGATCAGCCCCAGCATTTT.

The chain is built from TRBV7-9 and TRBJ1-1; D is undetermined. In germline, CDR1 is SEHNR, CDR2 FQNEAQ (reference sequence). The CDR3 runs 15 residues. Trimming removed 4 bases from V and 0 bases from J, with 12 bases in between. The CDR3 loop reads CASSWGDGMNTEAFF. The CDR3 nucleotides read TGTGCCAGCAGCTGGGGAGACGGAATGAACACTGAAGCTTTCTTT.

The CDR3 sequence is CASSPKMDWNYNEQFF. The CDR3 DNA follows: TGTGCCAGCAGCCCCAAAATGGACTGGAACTACAATGAGCAGTTCTTC. The chain uses TRBV7-9 and TRBJ2-1; possibly TRBD2 for D (5 bases). The CDR3 spans 16 residues. Per germline, CDR1 SEHNR and CDR2 FQNEAQ (reference sequence). V was shortened by 5 bases and J by 3 bases, with 17 bases between the two germline ends.

The rearrangement joins TRBV7-9 to TRBJ2-5; the match to TRBD1 covers 7 bases. J gave up 2 bases and V 5 bases, and 5 bases lay outside the gene matches. This CDR3 has 14 amino acids. Per the germline V gene, CDR1 is SEHNR and CDR2 is FQNEAQ (reference sequence). The CDR3 nucleotides are TGTGCCAGCAGCGTGTGGGACAGACAAGAGACCCAGTACTTC. Its translation is CASSVWDRQETQYF.

In this sample, this clone turned up a few times. DNA of the CDR3: TGTGCCTGGAGTGCTGGAAACACCATATATTTT. Encoded protein: CAWSAGNTIYF. The chain is built from TRBV30 and TRBJ1-3; D is ambiguous. Germline V gives CDR1 GTSNPN, CDR2 SVGIG (reference sequence). The germline V and J ends were trimmed by 1 base and 2 bases, with 0 bases remaining between them. The CDR3 extends over 11 amino acids.

This clone was seen a few times. J is TRBJ1-1 and V is TRBV5-4; unclear D gene. The V and J ends lost 3 bases and 0 bases respectively, with 9 bases between them. The CDR3 contains 14 residues. Per germline, CDR1 SGHNT and CDR2 YYREEE (reference sequence). The CDR3, as DNA: TGTGCCAGCAGCTCATCAGGACTGAACACTGAAGCTTTCTTT. Translated, it gives CASSSSGLNTEAFF.

This clone was detected a few times. The genes are TRBV6-6 and TRBJ2-7, with unresolved D. CDR3 length equals 14 residues. Germline V gene sequence: CDR1 MNHNY, CDR2 SVGAGI (reference sequence). Trimming pared 2 bases from V and 1 base from J, leaving 9 bases between. CDR3 nucleotide sequence: TGTGCCAGCAGTTACCGCACCAGATCCTACGAGCAGTACTTC. The encoded protein is CASSYRTRSYEQYF.

This chain connects TRBV7-9 to TRBJ2-7, with a possible D match to TRBD1 (8 bases). CDR1 SEHNR and CDR2 FQNEAQ come from the germline V gene (reference sequence). V dropped 5 bases and J dropped 4 bases, with 18 bases sitting between them. The CDR3 spans 15 residues. The CDR3 region is CASSPRQGRGYEQYF. CDR3 coding DNA: TGTGCCAGCAGCCCAAGACAGGGGAGGGGATACGAGCAGTACTTC.

V and J are TRBV30 and TRBJ1-2; D gene unclear. The germline CDR1 and CDR2 sequences are GTSNPN and SVGIG (reference sequence). The CDR3 extends over 17 amino acids. V lost 4 bases, J lost 0 bases, and 21 bases lay in between. CDR3 coding DNA: TGTGCCTGGAAAGGGATAGAGGAGAGCCTCGCTAACTATGGCTACACCTTC. This sequence encodes CAWKGIEESLANYGYTF.

V usage is TRBV29-1 and J usage is TRBJ2-5; 8 positions match TRBD2. From germline, CDR1 is SQVTM and CDR2 ANQGSEA. After removal of 6 bases from V and 1 base from J, the junction contained 16 bases not matched to a gene. The CDR3 is 17 amino acids. This CDR3 reads CSVAGGAFLGGQETQYF. CDR3 nucleotides: TGCAGCGTGGCCGGGGGGGCCTTCTTGGGTGGCCAAGAGACCCAGTACTTC.

This chain connects TRBV13 to TRBJ2-7; 9 nucleotides agree with TRBD1. The V gene end was trimmed by 5 bases and the J gene end by 2 bases; junction bases not matched to a gene: 4. CDR1 is PRHDT and CDR2 is FYEKMQ in the germline V gene (reference sequence). This CDR3 spans 14 amino acids. The CDR3 DNA reads TGTGCCAGCAGCCCCCGGGACAGGGCCTACGAGCAGTACTTC. Its translation is CASSPRDRAYEQYF.

The V and J genes are TRBV18 and TRBJ1-1, with D tentatively TRBD1 (5 bases). The V end lost 2 bases, the J end lost 7 bases, and 8 bases lay between the germline ends. The V gene's germline CDR1 is KGHSH and CDR2 LQKENI. The CDR3 has 12 amino acids. The CDR3 DNA is TGTGCCAGCTCACCATCAGGGTTTGAAGCTTTCTTT. This codes for CASSPSGFEAFF.

The chain is built from TRBV27 and TRBJ2-7; 12 bases fit TRBD1. Germline V gene lookup returns CDR1 MNHEY and CDR2 SMNVEV (reference sequence). The junction had 3 bases not matched to a gene; V was cut back by 7 bases and J by 5 bases. This CDR3 contains 13 residues. CDR3 loop: CASTGTGGHEQYF. The CDR3 region has the DNA TGTGCCAGCACCGGGACAGGGGGCCACGAGCAGTACTTC.